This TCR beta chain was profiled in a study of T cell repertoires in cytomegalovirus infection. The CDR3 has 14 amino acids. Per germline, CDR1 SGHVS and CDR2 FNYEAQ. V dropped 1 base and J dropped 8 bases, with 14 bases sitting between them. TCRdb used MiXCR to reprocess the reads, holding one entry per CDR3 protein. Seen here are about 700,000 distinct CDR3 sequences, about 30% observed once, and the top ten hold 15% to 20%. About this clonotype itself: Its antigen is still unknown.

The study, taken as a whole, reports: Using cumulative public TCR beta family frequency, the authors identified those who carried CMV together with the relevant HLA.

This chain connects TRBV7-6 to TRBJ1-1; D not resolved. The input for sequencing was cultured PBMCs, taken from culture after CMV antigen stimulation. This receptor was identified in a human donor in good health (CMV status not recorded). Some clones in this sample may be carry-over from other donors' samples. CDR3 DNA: TGTGCCAGCAGCTTAGTCACGGGTGTCGAGGAAGCTTTCTTT. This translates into CASSLVTGVEEAFF.